Listed below are T cell receptor beta chains from one sample, sequenced in a study of T cell responses to AZD1222 COVID-19 vaccine. The repertoire was sequenced with immunoSEQ multiplex PCR; TCRdb's copy has only in-frame clones and lacks some. The table has 150,000 to 200,000 clones, 90% seen once. Specimen: peripheral blood, collected on day 0 of AZD1222 vaccination. The receptors stem from an adult in good health. Both conserved end residues are part of each CDR3. The order of the fields is clone size, D gene, V gene, J gene, CDR3 protein, CDR3 DNA. D genes are given only for firm matches. Size is stated for part of the rows, as once, few or many counts, or as a class when the clone is expanded.

abundance: .; d_gene: .; v_gene: TRBV10-3; j_gene: TRBJ1-3; CDR3aa: CAITPGGGNTIYF; CDR3nt: TGTGCCATCACCCCCGGGGGGGGAAACACCATATATTTT
abundance: .; d_gene: .; v_gene: TRBV14; j_gene: TRBJ2-3; CDR3aa: CASSRGRVDTQYF; CDR3nt: TGTGCCAGCAGCCGGGGGCGCGTAGATACGCAGTATTTT
abundance: .; d_gene: .; v_gene: TRBV5-6; j_gene: TRBJ1-2; CDR3aa: CASSLGKGYTF; CDR3nt: TGTGCCAGCAGCTTGGGTAAGGGCTACACCTTC
abundance: once; d_gene: .; v_gene: TRBV3-1/TRBV3-2; j_gene: TRBJ1-1; CDR3aa: CASSHGHEAFF; CDR3nt: TGTGCCAGCAGCCATGGACACGAAGCTTTCTTT
abundance: .; d_gene: TRBD2; v_gene: TRBV11-2; j_gene: TRBJ2-3; CDR3aa: CASSSGLAGIDTQYF; CDR3nt: TGTGCCAGCAGCTCAGGACTAGCGGGTATAGATACGCAGTATTTT
abundance: .; d_gene: .; v_gene: TRBV29-1; j_gene: TRBJ2-5; CDR3aa: CSVEAGAGLFKTQYF; CDR3nt: TGCAGCGTTGAAGCCGGGGCGGGACTCTTTAAGACCCAGTACTTC
abundance: once; d_gene: .; v_gene: TRBV19; j_gene: TRBJ1-1; CDR3aa: CASKKFSGGEMNTEAFF; CDR3nt: TGTGCCAGTAAGAAGTTTTCTGGAGGAGAAATGAACACTGAAGCTTTCTTT
abundance: .; d_gene: TRBD1; v_gene: TRBV7-8; j_gene: TRBJ1-5; CDR3aa: CASSQGGTGILSNQPQHF; CDR3nt: TGTGCCAGCAGCCAGGGCGGGACAGGCATTCTTAGCAATCAGCCCCAGCATTTT
abundance: .; d_gene: TRBD2; v_gene: TRBV11-2; j_gene: TRBJ2-1; CDR3aa: CASSPAGGSYNEQFF; CDR3nt: TGTGCCAGCAGCCCAGCGGGGGGGTCCTACAATGAGCAGTTCTTC
abundance: few; d_gene: .; v_gene: TRBV7-7; j_gene: TRBJ1-1; CDR3aa: CASSLDRGTQAFF; CDR3nt: TGTGCCAGCAGCTTAGACCGCGGGACGCAGGCTTTCTTT
abundance: .; d_gene: .; v_gene: TRBV5-6; j_gene: TRBJ2-4; CDR3aa: CASSLSPQVAKNIQYF; CDR3nt: TGTGCCAGCAGCTTGTCCCCACAGGTAGCCAAAAACATTCAGTACTTC
abundance: .; d_gene: TRBD1; v_gene: TRBV29-1; j_gene: TRBJ1-1; CDR3aa: CSVEVSGQGAGPLNTEAFF; CDR3nt: TGCAGCGTTGAAGTCTCCGGACAGGGGGCGGGACCCTTGAACACTGAAGCTTTCTTT
abundance: .; d_gene: .; v_gene: TRBV7-9; j_gene: TRBJ2-7; CDR3aa: CASSLAGGIYEQYF; CDR3nt: TGTGCCAGCAGCTTAGCGGGGGGCATCTACGAGCAGTACTTC
abundance: .; d_gene: .; v_gene: TRBV19; j_gene: TRBJ2-3; CDR3aa: CASSNQPFEPDTQYF; CDR3nt: TGTGCCAGTAGTAACCAACCCTTCGAGCCAGATACGCAGTATTTT
abundance: .; d_gene: .; v_gene: TRBV6-5; j_gene: TRBJ2-2; CDR3aa: CASSYGTIHTGELFF; CDR3nt: TGTGCCAGCAGTTACGGCACCATTCACACCGGGGAGCTGTTTTTT
abundance: .; d_gene: TRBD2; v_gene: TRBV5-4; j_gene: TRBJ2-3; CDR3aa: CASSFPSSGGTTTDTQYF; CDR3nt: TGTGCCAGCAGCTTTCCATCTAGCGGGGGGACCACCACAGATACGCAGTATTTT
abundance: .; d_gene: TRBD1; v_gene: TRBV5-1; j_gene: TRBJ2-1; CDR3aa: CASSSGQTSYNEQFF; CDR3nt: TGCGCCAGCAGCTCGGGACAGACTTCCTACAATGAGCAGTTCTTC
abundance: .; d_gene: .; v_gene: TRBV4-3; j_gene: TRBJ1-5; CDR3aa: CASSQDQNSNQPQHF; CDR3nt: TGCGCCAGCAGCCAAGATCAGAATAGCAATCAGCCCCAGCATTTT
abundance: .; d_gene: TRBD2; v_gene: TRBV5-1; j_gene: TRBJ2-1; CDR3aa: CASSPGTSGGQEQFF; CDR3nt: TGCGCCAGCAGCCCGGGGACTAGCGGGGGTCAGGAGCAGTTCTTC
abundance: .; d_gene: TRBD1; v_gene: TRBV6-5; j_gene: TRBJ2-7; CDR3aa: CASRTGTGGNYEQYF; CDR3nt: TGTGCCAGCAGAACCGGGACAGGGGGCAACTACGAGCAGTACTTC
abundance: .; d_gene: .; v_gene: TRBV11-2; j_gene: TRBJ1-2; CDR3aa: CASSLEPGSGYTF; CDR3nt: TGTGCCAGCAGCTTAGAACCCGGGAGCGGCTACACCTTC
abundance: .; d_gene: .; v_gene: TRBV11-3; j_gene: TRBJ2-7; CDR3aa: CASSLDAGSSYEQYF; CDR3nt: TGTGCCAGCAGCTTAGACGCGGGGAGCTCCTACGAGCAGTACTTC
abundance: .; d_gene: .; v_gene: TRBV7-2; j_gene: TRBJ1-5; CDR3aa: CASSLEPHSNQPQHF; CDR3nt: TGTGCCAGCAGCTTAGAGCCGCATAGCAATCAGCCCCAGCATTTT
abundance: .; d_gene: TRBD1; v_gene: TRBV4-2; j_gene: TRBJ1-1; CDR3aa: CASSQADGQDTEAFF; CDR3nt: TGTGCCAGCAGCCAGGCCGACGGACAGGACACTGAAGCTTTCTTT
abundance: .; d_gene: TRBD1; v_gene: TRBV6-5; j_gene: TRBJ1-2; CDR3aa: CASSPSGTGKGGYTF; CDR3nt: TGTGCCAGCAGCCCCTCCGGGACAGGCAAGGGAGGCTACACCTTC
abundance: .; d_gene: .; v_gene: TRBV4-3; j_gene: TRBJ1-4; CDR3aa: CASSQGGRFNEKLFF; CDR3nt: TGCGCCAGCAGCCAGGGGGGCAGATTTAATGAAAAACTGTTTTTT
abundance: .; d_gene: TRBD2; v_gene: TRBV6-1; j_gene: TRBJ2-3; CDR3aa: CASSEPGLAGLTDTQYF; CDR3nt: TGTGCCAGCAGTGAACCGGGACTAGCGGGTCTCACAGATACGCAGTATTTT
abundance: .; d_gene: .; v_gene: TRBV30; j_gene: TRBJ1-4; CDR3aa: CAWRAPANNEKLFF; CDR3nt: TGTGCCTGGAGGGCCCCCGCCAATAATGAAAAACTGTTTTTT
abundance: .; d_gene: TRBD2; v_gene: TRBV4-2; j_gene: TRBJ2-1; CDR3aa: CASSLTSTSGGAREQFF; CDR3nt: TGTGCCAGCAGCCTGACGTCTACTAGCGGGGGGGCCCGTGAGCAGTTCTTC
abundance: .; d_gene: .; v_gene: TRBV6-4; j_gene: TRBJ1-5; CDR3aa: CASSDNASGPQHF; CDR3nt: TGTGCCAGCAGTGACAACGCCTCGGGGCCCCAGCATTTT
abundance: .; d_gene: TRBD2; v_gene: TRBV3-1/TRBV3-2; j_gene: TRBJ2-4; CDR3aa: CASSQTLRLAGGSLAKNIQYF; CDR3nt: TGTGCCAGCAGCCAAACCCTCCGTTTAGCGGGGGGGTCCTTAGCCAAAAACATTCAGTACTTC
abundance: .; d_gene: TRBD1; v_gene: TRBV16; j_gene: TRBJ2-7; CDR3aa: CASSFRGQGAREQYF; CDR3nt: TGTGCCAGCAGCTTTAGGGGACAGGGGGCACGGGAGCAGTACTTC
abundance: .; d_gene: TRBD1; v_gene: TRBV4-1; j_gene: TRBJ1-1; CDR3aa: CASSQGTGAMNTEAFF; CDR3nt: TGCGCCAGCAGCCAGGGGACAGGGGCCATGAACACTGAAGCTTTCTTT
abundance: .; d_gene: .; v_gene: TRBV9; j_gene: TRBJ2-2; CDR3aa: CASSLLGGDPPGELFF; CDR3nt: TGTGCCAGCAGCCTCCTAGGGGGGGACCCCCCCGGGGAGCTGTTTTTT
abundance: .; d_gene: .; v_gene: TRBV6-5; j_gene: TRBJ2-5; CDR3aa: CASRKSAGARETQYF; CDR3nt: TGTGCCAGCAGAAAGAGCGCGGGGGCAAGGGAGACCCAGTACTTC
abundance: .; d_gene: .; v_gene: TRBV6-5; j_gene: TRBJ2-7; CDR3aa: CASSYYLSSYEQYF; CDR3nt: TGTGCCAGCAGCTACTACCTAAGCTCCTACGAGCAGTACTTC
abundance: .; d_gene: TRBD2; v_gene: TRBV19; j_gene: TRBJ2-2; CDR3aa: CASSIIQRGPGELFF; CDR3nt: TGTGCCAGTAGTATTATCCAGCGGGGGCCCGGGGAGCTGTTTTTT
abundance: .; d_gene: .; v_gene: TRBV10-3; j_gene: TRBJ1-1; CDR3aa: CAISAKGDEAFF; CDR3nt: TGTGCCATCAGTGCCAAGGGGGATGAAGCTTTCTTT
abundance: .; d_gene: .; v_gene: TRBV18; j_gene: TRBJ1-2; CDR3aa: CASSPGLGANQDHIRTNYGYTF; CDR3nt: TGTGCCAGCTCACCAGGTCTCGGGGCCAATCAGGACCACATAAGGACCAACTATGGCTACACCTTC
abundance: .; d_gene: .; v_gene: TRBV6-5; j_gene: TRBJ1-2; CDR3aa: CASSYYQGGYTF; CDR3nt: TGTGCCAGCAGTTACTACCAGGGTGGCTACACCTTC
abundance: .; d_gene: TRBD1; v_gene: TRBV5-4; j_gene: TRBJ1-2; CDR3aa: CASSLDLQGAGGYTF; CDR3nt: TGTGCCAGCAGCTTGGACTTACAGGGGGCGGGTGGCTACACCTTC